Each of the 5 T cell receptor beta chains below was sequenced from the same sample in a study of cytomegalovirus exposure and HLA in healthy donors. The PCR employed 60 Vbeta primers together with 13 Jbeta primers. TCRdb keeps only in-frame clones here, not all; method: immunoSEQ multiplex PCR. Of over 150,000 clones in the sample, about 80% were seen once. The sequenced sample was PBMCs. The source of these receptors is a woman in her forties or fifties in good health and CMV-seronegative.

This chain connects TRBV14 to TRBJ1-4; D possibly corresponds to TRBD1 (5 bases). Trimming took 0 bases from V and 10 from J, leaving 24 bases between them. CDR3 length equals 18 residues. Germline loops: CDR1 SGHDN, CDR2 FVKESK. CDR3 residues: CASSQESYSGVLAGKLFF. The CDR3 DNA sequence: TGTGCCAGCAGCCAAGAGTCCTATTCGGGGGTATTGGCCGGAAAACTGTTTTTT.

V gene TRBV9 combines with J gene TRBJ2-2, with 7 bases that match TRBD1. The CDR3 consists of 15 residues. Germline-derived CDR1 and CDR2 are SGDLS and YYNGEE. V dropped 1 base and J dropped 1; count of bases not matched to a gene: 1. The CDR3 loop is CASSVTGVNTGELFF. The DNA of the CDR3 is TGTGCCAGCAGCGTAACAGGGGTGAACACCGGGGAGCTGTTTTTT.

This clone was seen a handful of times. The chain joins TRBV2 to TRBJ2-5; 7 positions match TRBD1. V dropped 1 base and J dropped 5; count of bases not matched to a gene: 7. Germline values: CDR1 SNHLY, CDR2 FYNNEI. The CDR3 is 15 residues long. CDR3 region: CASSEGVGGAETQYF. CDR3 in DNA: TGTGCCAGCAGTGAAGGGGTAGGGGGCGCGGAGACCCAGTACTTC.

The rearrangement links TRBV9 to TRBJ2-3; 9 positions match TRBD2. V lost 2 bases, J lost 5 bases, and 9 bases stayed unmatched. Germline V gene lookup returns CDR1 SGDLS and CDR2 YYNGEE. This CDR3 is built from 16 residues. Written as DNA, the CDR3 is TGTGCCAGCAGCGTGGGGGCGGGGGGGCCGGGAGATACGCAGTATTTT. Its translation is CASSVGAGGPGDTQYF.

This chain links TRBV29-1 with TRBJ1-2, with D hard to call. Trimming cost V 1 base and J 4 bases, with 7 bases left between them. The CDR3 sequence is 12 residues long. Looked up from germline, CDR1 is SQVTM and CDR2 is ANQGSEA. This CDR3 is CSVEGLSYGYTF. CDR3 coding DNA: TGCAGCGTTGAAGGTCTGAGCTATGGCTACACCTTC.